This record covers a single TCR beta chain. Its matching antigen is unknown. The data belong to a study of beta chain features in type 1 diabetes. Study-level findings and limits: Researchers report that Type 1 diabetes patients had moderately but significantly shorter TCRB CDR3s across all four CD4+ subsets. Naive, central memory and Treg TCRB repertoires seemed to resemble each other more closely in patients than they did in healthy donors. The cDNA sequencing approach could over-represent high-TCR-expressing cells. PCR may have favored shorter templates equally in patients and controls.

The study reverse transcribed the entire isolated RNA, so it sequenced expressed TCRB transcripts. Reads from naive, central memory and regulatory T cell samples averaged about 3.9 million. The protocol was immunoSEQ multiplex PCR, while the TCRdb copy is restricted to in-frame clones and leaves out a portion. Found here are under 300,000 clones, around 22% of them singletons; the top ten hold around 0.012%. Germline V lookup: CDR1 KGHSH, CDR2 LQKENI. Trimming cost V 3 bases and J 3 bases; bases outside gene matches: 0. CDR3 length: 13 residues. The genes are TRBV18 and TRBJ1-2; 8 nucleotides align to TRBD1. Sequenced material: naive CD4+ T cells from blood. The clonotype originates from a woman aged 25-40 years with type 1 diabetes. In DNA form, the CDR3 reads TGTGCCAGCTCACCCAGGGGGCACTATGGCTACACCTTC. It yields the protein CASSPRGHYGYTF.